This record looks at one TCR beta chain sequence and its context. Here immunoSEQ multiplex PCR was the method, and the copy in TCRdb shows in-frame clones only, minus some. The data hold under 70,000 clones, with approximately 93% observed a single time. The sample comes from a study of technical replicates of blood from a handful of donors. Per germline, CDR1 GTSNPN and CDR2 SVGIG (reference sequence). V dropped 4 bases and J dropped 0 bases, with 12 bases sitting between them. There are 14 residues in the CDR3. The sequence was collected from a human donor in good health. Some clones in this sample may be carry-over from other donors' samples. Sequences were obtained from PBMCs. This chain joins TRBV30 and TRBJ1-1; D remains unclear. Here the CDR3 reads CAWTSDSMNTEAFF. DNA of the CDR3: TGTGCCTGGACTTCGGACTCCATGAACACTGAAGCTTTCTTT.